This is a list of T cell receptor beta chains from one sample in a study of blood T cell repertoires in COVID-19. Assay used: immunoSEQ multiplex PCR; TCRdb lists only in-frame clones, some missing. In the table there are 180,000 or so clones, about 90% of which are singletons. The sequenced material came from peripheral blood. The receptors here all came from a man in his forties with active or convalescent COVID-19. The CDR3 runs from the conserved cysteine through the conserved F or W. The order of the fields is D gene, V gene, J gene, clone size, CDR3 DNA, CDR3 protein. A D gene is named only where the DNA matches it firmly. The size of a clone is reported for some rows only, either as once, few or many, or as a class for expanded clones.

-,TRBV6-2/TRBV6-3,TRBJ1-2,once,TGTGCCAGCAGTTCATCAGGGTACTATGGCTACACCTTC,CASSSSGYYGYTF
TRBD1,TRBV4-1,TRBJ1-6,few,TGCGCCAGCAGCCAAGATCTTGACAGGGGACCGGCCCTCCACTTT,CASSQDLDRGPALHF
TRBD1,TRBV27,TRBJ2-7,-,TGTGCCAGCAGTAAGACAGGGGCCTCCTACGAGCAGTACTTC,CASSKTGASYEQYF
TRBD1,TRBV10-3,TRBJ1-5,once,TGTGCCATCAGTATGACAGGGGATAGCAATCAGCCCCAGCATTTT,CAISMTGDSNQPQHF
-,TRBV4-2,TRBJ1-1,-,TGTGCCAGCAGCCAAGGATTCCCGCAGGGGAACACTGAAGCTTTCTTT,CASSQGFPQGNTEAFF
-,TRBV30,TRBJ1-2,-,TGTGCCAGGGACGCGGGGTTGGGCTATGGCTACACCTTC,CARDAGLGYGYTF
TRBD1,TRBV5-1,TRBJ1-3,-,TGCGCCAGCAGCCAGGGACAGGCCAGCGGAAACACCATATATTTT,CASSQGQASGNTIYF
-,TRBV28,TRBJ1-6,once,TGTGCCAGCAGTTTAGTTGGTCTGAGCTCCTATAATTCACCCCTCCACTTT,CASSLVGLSSYNSPLHF
TRBD1,TRBV2,TRBJ1-4,-,TGTGCCAGCAGCAGTTCGGACAGGGTGGGGACGGGTGAAAAACTGTTTTTT,CASSSSDRVGTGEKLFF
TRBD1,TRBV12-5,TRBJ2-2,-,TGTGCTAGTGGTTTGCCGTCCGGGACAGTGAACACCGGGGAGCTGTTTTTT,CASGLPSGTVNTGELFF
-,TRBV3-1/TRBV3-2,TRBJ1-3,-,TGTGCCAGCAGCCGGAACAGGGTCTCTGGAAACACCATATATTTT,CASSRNRVSGNTIYF
TRBD1,TRBV10-3,TRBJ2-2,once,TGTGCCATCGGCGGACAGGGAGCGAACACCGGGGAGCTGTTTTTT,CAIGGQGANTGELFF
-,TRBV7-8,TRBJ2-1,-,TGTGCCAGCAGCTCTCATATGTGGCAGGGGTTTGAGCAGTTCTTC,CASSSHMWQGFEQFF
-,TRBV24-1,TRBJ1-2,-,TGTGCCACCAGTGAAGGGGGTGGTGGCTACACCTTC,CATSEGGGGYTF
-,TRBV9,TRBJ2-5,once,TGTGCCAGCAGCGTAGATAGTGGTGCGGAGACCCAGTACTTC,CASSVDSGAETQYF
TRBD1,TRBV6-5,TRBJ1-5,-,TGTGCCAGCAGTCGTGGACAGGGAAATCAGCCCCAGCATTTT,CASSRGQGNQPQHF
-,TRBV5-1,TRBJ2-1,once,TGCGCCAGCAGGATGGCACAGGAAAACAATGAGCAGTTCTTC,CASRMAQENNEQFF
-,TRBV3-1/TRBV3-2,TRBJ1-6,-,TGTGCCAGCAGCCGGGGAACAGGGAGAAATAATTCACCCCTCCACTTT,CASSRGTGRNNSPLHF
-,TRBV29-1,TRBJ1-4,-,TGCAGCGTCAGAGACACCGAATATGAAAAACTGTTTTTT,CSVRDTEYEKLFF
TRBD1,TRBV5-6,TRBJ1-2,-,TGTGCCAGCAGCCCCGGACAGGGGGCAGTTGGCTACACCTTC,CASSPGQGAVGYTF
TRBD1,TRBV19,TRBJ2-3,-,TGTGCCAGTAGTACTAATCAGGGGGCTTTAGGCACAGATACGCAGTATTTT,CASSTNQGALGTDTQYF
TRBD1,TRBV7-2,TRBJ1-2,-,TGTGCCAGCAGCTTAACCCGGACAGGGTACTCTTGGGGTGGCTACACCTTC,CASSLTRTGYSWGGYTF
-,TRBV6-5,TRBJ1-3,-,TGTGCCAGTCACCCCGGGGAAAGCGCTGGAAACACCATATATTTT,CASHPGESAGNTIYF
TRBD1,TRBV10-3,TRBJ2-7,-,TGTGCCATGAGCACGACAGGGCCAGGCGAGCAGTACTTC,CAMSTTGPGEQYF
-,TRBV5-5,TRBJ1-6,-,TGTGCCAGCAGCTTGGCCGAGAGGTACTATTCACCCCTCCACTTT,CASSLAERYYSPLHF
-,TRBV14,TRBJ1-2,-,TGTGCCAGCAGCCAAGGAGGATCACGCTACACCTTC,CASSQGGSRYTF
-,TRBV29-1,TRBJ1-1,-,TGCAGCGTTGAAAGGCAGGTAAACACTGAAGCTTTCTTT,CSVERQVNTEAFF
-,TRBV9,TRBJ2-2,-,TGTGCCAGCAGCGTAGTTCTTACCGGGGAGCTGTTTTTT,CASSVVLTGELFF